This T cell receptor (beta chain) is from a study of blood T cell repertoires in COVID-19. At the level of the study: Donors in the United States, Italy and Spain gave samples during acute or convalescent COVID-19. PBMCs, B-cell-depleted T cells, or T cells were the source of the cDNA or gDNA that made up the material.

V was pared by 3 bases and J by 2 bases, with 2 bases of the junction left unmatched. Looked up from germline, CDR1 is MDHEN and CDR2 is SYDVKM. The CDR3 covers 16 residues. In the original processing: Amplification with reference gene primers provided the estimates of nucleated cell counts. Clones were sequenced by immunoSEQ multiplex PCR, and TCRdb holds only the in-frame ones, with some missing. V and J calls and clone size come straight from that table; D and trimming were deduced from the DNA. There are about 80,000 clones in the sample; about 78% occur only once, and 15% to 20% lies in the top ten.

The source is a human donor in a cohort sampled during active COVID-19. The chain employs TRBV28 and TRBJ2-7; 15 nucleotides match TRBD2. The sequencing sample was made of peripheral blood. Here the CDR3 reads CASSLGTSGGTYEQYF. The CDR3 region has the DNA TGTGCCAGCAGTTTGGGGACTAGCGGGGGGACCTACGAGCAGTACTTC.